Sequencing of this T cell receptor beta chain was carried out in a study of blood T cell repertoires in COVID-19. V was shortened by 6 bases and J by 1 base, with 12 bases between the two germline ends. Germline loops: CDR1 SEHNR, CDR2 FQNEAQ (reference sequence). The CDR3 totals 14 residues. Method: immunoSEQ multiplex PCR; TCRdb's copy keeps in-frame clones and lacks some. The data show around 100,000 clones, less than 80% seen once. The rearrangement joins TRBV7-9 to TRBJ2-5; D is perhaps TRBD1 (5 bases). The clonotype originates from a man aged 65-85 years with active or convalescent COVID-19. The sequencing input was peripheral blood. For the CDR3, the DNA is TGTGCCAGCAGACCGGACACCCGCCAAGAGACCCAGTACTTC. Its protein is CASRPDTRQETQYF. Full variable domain (rest looked up from reference TRBV7-9 and TRBJ2-5): DTGVSQNPRHKITKRGQNVTFRCDPISEHNRLYWYRQTLGQGPEFLTYFQNEAQLEKSRLLSDRFSAERPKGSFSTLEIQRTEQGDSAMYLCASRPDTRQETQYFGPGTRLLVL.